Listed here is a single T cell receptor beta chain. In the source study's methods: For nucleated cells, counts were estimated from reference gene primer amplification. The protocol was immunoSEQ multiplex PCR, while the TCRdb copy is restricted to in-frame clones and leaves out a portion. V, J and clone size reflect that table, while D and trimming were determined from the DNA. The sample lists tens of thousands of clones, 76% occurring once. This entry belongs to a study of blood T cell repertoires in COVID-19. Study-level background: Collection of acute and convalescent COVID-19 samples took place in the United States, Italy and Spain. Nucleic acid was either cDNA or gDNA, and it came from T cells, B-cell-depleted T cells, or PBMCs.

The V end was cut by 6 bases, the J end by 7 bases, with 18 bases between. CDR3 length equals 14 residues. Per germline, CDR1 MDHEN and CDR2 SYDVKM. The sequence was obtained from a man between 65 and 80 years old with active or convalescent COVID-19. Sequencing was done on a sample of peripheral blood. J is TRBJ1-2 and V is TRBV28; D is possibly TRBD1 (5 bases). The CDR3 DNA follows: TGTGCCAGCAGCCCCGGGGGGGGTAGGGTTGGCTACACCTTC. This gives the protein CASSPGGGRVGYTF.